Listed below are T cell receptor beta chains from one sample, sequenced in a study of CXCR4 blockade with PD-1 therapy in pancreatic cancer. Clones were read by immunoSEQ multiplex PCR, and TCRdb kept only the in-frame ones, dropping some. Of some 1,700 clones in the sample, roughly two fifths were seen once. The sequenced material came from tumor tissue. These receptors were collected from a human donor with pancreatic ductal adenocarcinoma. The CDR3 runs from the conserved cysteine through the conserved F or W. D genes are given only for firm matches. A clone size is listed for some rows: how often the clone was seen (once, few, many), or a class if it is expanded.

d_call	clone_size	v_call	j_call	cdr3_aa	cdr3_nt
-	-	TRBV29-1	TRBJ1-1	CSVLFRTTFEAFF	TGCAGCGTTTTGTTCCGGACAACCTTTGAAGCTTTCTTT
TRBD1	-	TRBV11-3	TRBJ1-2	CASSARAGGDYGYTF	TGTGCCAGCAGCGCCCGGGCAGGGGGCGACTATGGCTACACCTTC
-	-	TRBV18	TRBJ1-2	CASSPGREGYGYTF	TGTGCCAGCTCACCGGGGAGGGAAGGCTATGGCTACACCTTC
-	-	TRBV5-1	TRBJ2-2	CASSLAGGRTGELFF	TGCGCCAGCAGCTTGGCAGGGGGGCGCACCGGGGAGCTGTTTTTT
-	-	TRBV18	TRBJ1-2	CASSPGGDYGYTF	TGTGCCAGCTCACCGGGGGGTGACTATGGCTACACCTTC
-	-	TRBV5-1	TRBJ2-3	CASSSGTPGDTQYF	TGCGCCAGCAGCTCAGGGACTCCTGGCGATACGCAGTATTTT
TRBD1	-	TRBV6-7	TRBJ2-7	CASRPGQGFNEQYF	TGTGCCAGCAGGCCGGGACAGGGATTTAACGAGCAGTACTTC
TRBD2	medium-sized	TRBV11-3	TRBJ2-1	CASSLSSGTYNEQFF	TGTGCCAGCAGCTTATCAAGCGGGACCTACAATGAGCAGTTCTTC
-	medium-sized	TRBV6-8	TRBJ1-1	CASSERGTEAFF	TGTGCCAGCAGTGAGCGGGGAACTGAAGCTTTCTTT
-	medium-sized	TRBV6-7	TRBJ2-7	CASSRRSYSYEQYF	TGTGCCAGCAGTCGACGGAGCTATTCGTACGAGCAGTACTTC
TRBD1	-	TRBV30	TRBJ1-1	CAWSGTGGAEAFF	TGTGCCTGGAGTGGGACAGGGGGGGCTGAAGCTTTCTTT
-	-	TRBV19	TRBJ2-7	CASSIATDAYEQYF	TGTGCCAGTAGTATAGCAACAGACGCCTACGAGCAGTACTTC
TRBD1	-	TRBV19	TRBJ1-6	CASYGTGENSPLHF	TGTGCCAGTTACGGGACAGGGGAGAATTCACCCCTCCACTTT
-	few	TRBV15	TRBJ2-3	CATSRDLEVDTQYF	TGTGCCACCAGCAGAGATCTCGAGGTAGATACGCAGTATTTT
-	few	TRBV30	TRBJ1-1	CAWSVLPHRQNTEAFF	TGTGCCTGGAGTGTACTTCCCCACAGGCAGAACACTGAAGCTTTCTTT